Listed here are 7 T cell receptor beta chains from one sample, sequenced in a study of blood T cell repertoires in COVID-19. Profiling relied on immunoSEQ multiplex PCR, and the TCRdb table lists in-frame clones only, not all of them. The sample contains about 150,000 clones, about 90% of which appear only once. Specimen: peripheral blood. All receptors derive from a man in his fifties who had recovered from COVID-19.

The chain carries TRBV29-1 and TRBJ1-1; D gene ambiguous. The V and J ends lost 4 bases and 4 bases respectively, with 7 bases between them. Per the germline V gene, CDR1 is SQVTM and CDR2 is ANQGSEA. This CDR3 region has 11 residues. Here the CDR3 reads CSVGPGTEAFF. The CDR3 DNA follows: TGCAGCGTTGGTCCGGGCACTGAAGCTTTCTTT.

The chain joins TRBV3-1 (or the pseudogene TRBV3-2) to TRBJ2-7; weak D call: TRBD2 (6 bases). CDR1 is LGHDT, CDR2 YNNKEL, per germline (reference sequence). The CDR3 totals 11 residues. Trimming shortened V by 3 bases and J by 7 bases, and 7 bases separated the two germline ends. The CDR3 spells CASSQGGEQYF. DNA for the CDR3: TGTGCCAGCAGCCAGGGGGGAGAGCAGTACTTC.

This CDR3 is CASSQDGVGAQIYGYTF. CDR3 nucleotides: TGCGCCAGCAGCCAAGATGGGGTGGGAGCACAAATCTATGGCTACACCTTC. The J gene is TRBJ1-2, the V gene TRBV4-3; unclear D gene. V shed 0 bases and J shed 4 bases, with 18 bases lying between them. This CDR3 region has 17 residues. Germline assignment: CDR1 LGHNA and CDR2 YSLEER.

This clone was recorded at least ten times. This chain's CDR3 is CASSPPGLVGETQYF. DNA for the CDR3: TGTGCCAGCAGCCCCCCGGGACTCGTGGGAGAGACCCAGTACTTC. The chain joins TRBV7-2 to TRBJ2-5; D might be TRBD2 (6 bases). Germline CDR1 reads SGHTA; CDR2 reads FQGNSA. V lost 5 bases to trimming and J lost 4 bases, with 17 bases between them. The CDR3 is made up of 15 amino acids.

CDR3 in amino acids: CASSDRRDSNQPQHF. CDR3 DNA sequence: TGTGCCAGCAGTGACCGACGGGATAGCAATCAGCCCCAGCATTTT. The V gene is TRBV2, the J gene TRBJ1-5, with D uncertain. This CDR3 has 15 amino acids. V was clipped by 3 bases and J by 0 bases, with 9 bases between them. The germline V gene encodes CDR1 SNHLY and CDR2 FYNNEI.

This rearrangement joins TRBV4-3 to TRBJ2-1; D is ambiguous. The ends were cut back, 1 base at V and 8 bases at J, with 12 bases in the middle. From germline, CDR1 is LGHNA and CDR2 YSLEER. The CDR3 totals 14 residues. DNA of the CDR3: TGCGCCAGCAGCCAAGCTTGGCAGTCCGATGAGCAGTTCTTC. Encoded protein: CASSQAWQSDEQFF.

The chain carries TRBV2 and TRBJ2-7; D is unclear. CDR1 and CDR2 (germline): SNHLY, FYNNEI. The CDR3 loop spans 16 amino acids. The ends were cut back, 4 bases at V and 0 bases at J, with 16 bases in the middle. CDR3 in DNA: TGTGCCAGCAGTGCTCGACCAAGTCCTAGCTCCTACGAGCAGTACTTC. Encoded protein: CASSARPSPSSYEQYF.